The 5 T cell receptor beta chains listed next were all sequenced from one sample in a study of CD8 T cells in ankylosing spondylitis. General study results and limits: Typical of ankylosing spondylitis blood, it appeared, was a TCR beta motif of fewer than 10 highly homologous variants.

In TCRdb, the 5' RACE reads were re-called with MiXCR into one record per CDR3 protein. The repertoire consists of more than 600,000 distinct CDR3 sequences, with around 20% occurring once and the leading ten covering over 15%. No antigen has been identified for these receptors. The sequencing sample was made of blood, either unsorted or a sorted T cell fraction (not recorded which). Source of these receptors: a male donor with ankylosing spondylitis.

This clonotype occurred a few times. CDR3 DNA: TGTGCCTGGCTGGGACAGCACTATGGCTACACCTTC. This encodes CAWLGQHYGYTF. This chain links TRBV30 with TRBJ1-2; 7 nucleotides match TRBD1. Germline CDR1 and CDR2: GTSNPN and SVGIG (reference sequence). The CDR3 runs 12 residues. V lost 5 bases and J lost 3; bases outside the gene matches: 3.

This clonotype has ten or more counts. The chain joins TRBV24-1 to TRBJ1-5; maybe TRBD1 (5 bases). Germline loops: CDR1 KGHDR, CDR2 SFDVKD. The CDR3 has 16 residues. V was pared by 8 bases and J by 2 bases, with 18 bases between. The CDR3 DNA sequence: TGTGCCACCACGGCGTTGGGGCGCGGGGGCAATCAGCCCCAGCATTTT. It specifies CATTALGRGGNQPQHF.

V is TRBV9 and J is TRBJ1-2; D is possibly TRBD1 (5 bases). CDR1 SGDLS and CDR2 YYNGEE come from the germline V gene. V lost 2 bases and J 4 bases, leaving 12 bases between the germline ends. This CDR3 region has 14 residues. The CDR3 region is CASSVNQGGYGYTF. The CDR3 DNA reads TGTGCCAGCAGCGTTAACCAGGGCGGCTATGGCTACACCTTC. The full variable domain, its missing parts supplied by reference TRBV9 and TRBJ1-2, is DSGVTQTPKHLITATGQRVTLRCSPRSGDLSVYWYQQSLDQGLQFLIQYYNGEERAKGNILERFSAQQFPDLHSELNLSSLELGDSALYFCASSVNQGGYGYTFGSGTRLTVV.

This chain uses TRBV25-1 with TRBJ2-7; 7 bases line up with TRBD1. CDR3 length: 14 residues. The ends lost 4 bases at V and 3 bases at J; junction bases unmatched: 6. Germline loops: CDR1 MGHDK, CDR2 SYGVNS. The CDR3 protein is CASSAARQGYEQYF. The CDR3 nucleotides read TGTGCCAGCAGTGCTGCTCGACAGGGCTACGAGCAGTACTTC.

The chain combines TRBV12-3 or TRBV12-4 with TRBJ2-6; D may be TRBD1 (8 bases). Trimming removed 1 base at V and 1 base at J, with 14 bases between. The length of the CDR3 is 18 residues. The CDR3 spells CASSLGTGRGSGANVLTF. CDR3 DNA sequence: TGTGCCAGCAGTTTAGGGACAGGGAGGGGGTCTGGGGCCAACGTCCTGACTTTC.